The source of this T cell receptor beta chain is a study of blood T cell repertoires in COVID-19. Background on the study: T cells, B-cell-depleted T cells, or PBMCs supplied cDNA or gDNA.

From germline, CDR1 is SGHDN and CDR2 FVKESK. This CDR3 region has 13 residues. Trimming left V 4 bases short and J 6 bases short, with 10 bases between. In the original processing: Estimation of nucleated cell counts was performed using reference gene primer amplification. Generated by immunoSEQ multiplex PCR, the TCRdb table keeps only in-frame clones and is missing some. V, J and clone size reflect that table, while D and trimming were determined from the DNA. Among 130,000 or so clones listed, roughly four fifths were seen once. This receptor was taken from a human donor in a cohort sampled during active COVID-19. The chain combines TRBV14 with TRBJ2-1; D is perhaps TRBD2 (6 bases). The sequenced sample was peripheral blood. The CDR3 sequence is CASSPGLFNEQFF. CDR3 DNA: TGTGCCAGCAGCCCGGGACTGTTCAATGAGCAGTTCTTC.